The clone carrying this T cell receptor (beta chain) was found once. The sample is drawn from a study of blood T cell repertoires in COVID-19. Study in general: Specimens from acute and convalescent COVID-19 originated in the United States, Italy and Spain. PBMCs, B-cell-depleted T cells, or T cells provided the cDNA or gDNA that made up the material.

Participant-reported clinical history was the basis for cohort assignment. Sequencing used immunoSEQ multiplex PCR; TCRdb keeps in-frame clones, though not all of them. Counted here are 110,000 to 150,000 clones, less than 90% occurring once; the ten biggest clones make up less than 7%. This CDR3 is built from 16 residues. The ends were cut back, 0 bases at V and 4 bases at J, with 13 bases in the middle. Looked up from germline, CDR1 is SGHDN and CDR2 is FVKESK. The gene calls are TRBV14 and TRBJ1-3; D is undetermined. Sequencing input: PBMCs or T cells enriched from blood (not recorded which). The TCR comes from a man aged 40-49 years with acute COVID-19. The CDR3 region is CASSQDPLGSGNTIYF. Here the CDR3 DNA reads TGTGCCAGCAGCCAAGATCCTCTAGGATCCGGAAACACCATATATTTT. The full variable domain, its missing parts supplied by reference TRBV14 and TRBJ1-3, is EAGVTQFPSHSVIEKGQTVTLRCDPISGHDNLYWYRRVMGKEIKFLLHFVKESKQDESGMPNNRFLAERTGGTYSTLKVQPAELEDSGVYFCASSQDPLGSGNTIYFGEGSWLTVV.